Listed here is a single T cell receptor beta chain. This sample is part of a study of OX40 agonist ivuxolimab in advanced cancers. Enrollment shut out patients with autoimmune disease history or systemic immunosuppression. Looked up from germline, CDR1 is MNHEY and CDR2 is SVGAGI. The V and J ends lost 2 bases and 9 bases respectively, with 17 bases between them. CDR3 size: 15 residues. Sequencing was performed with immunoSEQ multiplex PCR; in TCRdb, only in-frame clones are kept and a portion is missing. The sample shows some 45,000 clones, around 86% of them seen only once. This chain uses TRBV6-5 with TRBJ1-5; possible D gene TRBD1, 5 bases. Material: CD4+ or CD8+ T cells sorted from blood, obtained in a trial of the OX40 agonist ivuxolimab. The TCR sequence derives from an adult with an advanced solid tumor such as melanoma, head and neck, liver or kidney cancer. CDR3 sequence: CASSYAGGTKAPQHF. CDR3 DNA: TGTGCCAGCAGTTACGCGGGGGGGACCAAGGCGCCCCAGCATTTT.